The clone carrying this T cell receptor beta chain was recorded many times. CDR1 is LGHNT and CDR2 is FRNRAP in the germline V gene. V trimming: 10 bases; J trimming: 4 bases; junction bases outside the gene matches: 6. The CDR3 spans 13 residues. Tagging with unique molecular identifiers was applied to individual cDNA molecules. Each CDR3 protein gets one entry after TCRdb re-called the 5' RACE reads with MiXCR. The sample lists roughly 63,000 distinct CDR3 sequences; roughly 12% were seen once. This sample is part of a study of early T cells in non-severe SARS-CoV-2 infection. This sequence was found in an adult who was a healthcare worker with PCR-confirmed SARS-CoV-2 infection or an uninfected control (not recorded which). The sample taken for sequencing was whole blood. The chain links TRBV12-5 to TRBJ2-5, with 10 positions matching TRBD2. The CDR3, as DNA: TGTGCTAAGCGGGAGGGCCGGGGAGAGACCCAGTACTTC. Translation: CAKREGRGETQYF.